This TCR beta chain was retrieved from a study of blood T cell repertoires in COVID-19. At the level of the study: Samples taken during acute and convalescent COVID-19 were collected in the United States, Italy and Spain. PBMCs, B-cell-depleted T cells, or T cells were the source of the cDNA or gDNA that made up the material.

Authors' data handling: Reference gene primers were amplified, and this amplification served to estimate nucleated cell counts. This table comes from immunoSEQ multiplex PCR, and its TCRdb copy is limited to in-frame clones, with some not included. That table is the source of V, J and clone size, and D and trimming were worked out from the DNA. The sample holds around 63,000 clones; over 75% are singletons and the top ten take around 3.5%. This CDR3 spans 17 amino acids. V was clipped by 4 bases and J by 0 bases; unmatched bases: 11. The germline gives CDR1 SGHRS, CDR2 YFSETQ. The chain links TRBV5-1 to TRBJ2-7; TRBD2 matches at 9 bases. The sequencing input was peripheral blood. This TCR was sampled from a man aged 50-59 years with active COVID-19. The DNA for the CDR3 is TGCGCCAGCAGCCGACGCAGCGGGGGGCTCCTCTCCTACGAGCAGTACTTC. Its protein product is CASSRRSGGLLSYEQYF.